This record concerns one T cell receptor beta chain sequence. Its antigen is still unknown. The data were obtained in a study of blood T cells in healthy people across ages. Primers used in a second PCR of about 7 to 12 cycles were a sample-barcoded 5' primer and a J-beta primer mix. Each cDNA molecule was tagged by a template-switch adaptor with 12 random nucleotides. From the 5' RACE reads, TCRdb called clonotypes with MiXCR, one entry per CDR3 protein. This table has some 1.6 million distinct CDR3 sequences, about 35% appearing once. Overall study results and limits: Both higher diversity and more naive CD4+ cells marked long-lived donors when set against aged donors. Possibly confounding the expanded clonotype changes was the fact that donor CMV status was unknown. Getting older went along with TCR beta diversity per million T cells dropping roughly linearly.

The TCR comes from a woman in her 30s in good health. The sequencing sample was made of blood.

Written as DNA, the CDR3 is TGTGCCAGCAGCTTAACGGCTAGCGGGAGGGCCTTGTTCTTC. Translation: CASSLTASGRALFF. The gene calls are TRBV7-3 and TRBJ2-1; 12 bases line up with TRBD2. Losses at the gene ends were 0 bases for V and 15 bases for J; bases not matched to a gene: 6. Germline lookup yields CDR1 SGHTA and CDR2 FQGTGA. The CDR3 spans 14 residues.